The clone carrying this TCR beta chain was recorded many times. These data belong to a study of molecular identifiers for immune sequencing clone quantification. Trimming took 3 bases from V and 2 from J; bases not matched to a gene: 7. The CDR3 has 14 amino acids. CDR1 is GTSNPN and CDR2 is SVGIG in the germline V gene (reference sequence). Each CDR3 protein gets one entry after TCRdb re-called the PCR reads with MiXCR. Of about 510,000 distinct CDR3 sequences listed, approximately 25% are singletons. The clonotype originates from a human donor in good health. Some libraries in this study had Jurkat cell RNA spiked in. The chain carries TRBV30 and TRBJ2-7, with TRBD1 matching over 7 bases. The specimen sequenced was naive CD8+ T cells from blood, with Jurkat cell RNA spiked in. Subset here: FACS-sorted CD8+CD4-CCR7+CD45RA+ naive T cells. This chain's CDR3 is CAWSLGQLTYEQYF. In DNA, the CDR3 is TGTGCCTGGAGCCTGGGACAGCTGACCTACGAGCAGTACTTC.